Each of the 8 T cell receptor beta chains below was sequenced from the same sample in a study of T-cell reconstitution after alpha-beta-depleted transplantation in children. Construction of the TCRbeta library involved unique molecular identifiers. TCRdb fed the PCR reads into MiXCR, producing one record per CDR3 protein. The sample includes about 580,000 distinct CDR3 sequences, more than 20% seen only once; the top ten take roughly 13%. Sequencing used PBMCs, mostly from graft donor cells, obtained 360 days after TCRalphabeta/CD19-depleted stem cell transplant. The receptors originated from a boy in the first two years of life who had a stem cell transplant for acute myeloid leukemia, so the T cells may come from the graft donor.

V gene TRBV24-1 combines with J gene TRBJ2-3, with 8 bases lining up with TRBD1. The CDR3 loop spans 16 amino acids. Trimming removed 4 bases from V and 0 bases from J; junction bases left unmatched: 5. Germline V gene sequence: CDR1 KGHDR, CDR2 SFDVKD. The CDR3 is CATSDHRQGSTDTQYF. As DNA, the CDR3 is TGTGCCACCAGTGACCACCGACAGGGGAGCACAGATACGCAGTATTTT.

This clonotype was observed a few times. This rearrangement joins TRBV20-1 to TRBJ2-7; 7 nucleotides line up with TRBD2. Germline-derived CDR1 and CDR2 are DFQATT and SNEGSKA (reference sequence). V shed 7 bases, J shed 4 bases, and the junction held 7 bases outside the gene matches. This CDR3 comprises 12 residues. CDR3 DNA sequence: TGCAGTGTTATCGCGGGGGATTACGAGCAGTACTTC. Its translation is CSVIAGDYEQYF.

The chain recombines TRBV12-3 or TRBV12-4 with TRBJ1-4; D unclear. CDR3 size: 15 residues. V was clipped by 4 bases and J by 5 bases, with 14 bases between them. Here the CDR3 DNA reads TGTGCCAGCAGTTCCCGGTCCCTGATGAATGAAAAACTGTTTTTT. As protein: CASSSRSLMNEKLFF.

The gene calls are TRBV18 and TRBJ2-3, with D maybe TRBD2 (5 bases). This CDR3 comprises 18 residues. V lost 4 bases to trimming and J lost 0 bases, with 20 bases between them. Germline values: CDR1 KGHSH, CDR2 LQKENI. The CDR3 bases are TGTGCCAGCTCACGGAGGTCGATGTTGGCAGTTAGCACAGATACGCAGTATTTT. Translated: CASSRRSMLAVSTDTQYF.

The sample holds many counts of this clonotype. The CDR3 loop reads CASSPDTVNTEAFF. DNA for the CDR3: TGCGCCAGCAGCCCTGACACCGTGAACACTGAAGCTTTCTTT. J is TRBJ1-1 and V is TRBV4-3; D remains ambiguous. CDR3 length: 14 amino acids. In germline, CDR1 is LGHNA, CDR2 YSLEER. Trimming took 4 bases from V and 0 from J, leaving 9 bases between them.

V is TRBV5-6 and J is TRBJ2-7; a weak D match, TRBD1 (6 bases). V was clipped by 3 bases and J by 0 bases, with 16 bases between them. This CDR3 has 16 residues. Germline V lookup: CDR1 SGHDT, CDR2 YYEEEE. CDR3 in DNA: TGTGCCAGCAGCTACGGAGGACAGACTCGCTCCTACGAGCAGTACGTC. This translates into CASSYGGQTRSYEQYV.

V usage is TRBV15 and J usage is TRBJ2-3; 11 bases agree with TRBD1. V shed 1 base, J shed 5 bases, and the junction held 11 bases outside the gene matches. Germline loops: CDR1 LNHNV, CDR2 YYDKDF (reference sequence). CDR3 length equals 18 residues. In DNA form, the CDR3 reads TGTGCCACCAGCAGAGCTAAGGCCGGGACAGGGGGACTAGATACGCAGTATTTT. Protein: CATSRAKAGTGGLDTQYF.

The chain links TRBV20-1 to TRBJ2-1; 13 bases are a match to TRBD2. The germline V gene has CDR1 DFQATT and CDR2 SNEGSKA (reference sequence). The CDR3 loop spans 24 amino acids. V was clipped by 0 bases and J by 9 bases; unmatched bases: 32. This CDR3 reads CSARDLFGGRSLSRTSGGAGEQFF. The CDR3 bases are TGCAGTGCTAGAGATCTCTTCGGCGGCCGGAGTTTGTCACGTACTAGCGGGGGGGCAGGTGAGCAGTTCTTC.